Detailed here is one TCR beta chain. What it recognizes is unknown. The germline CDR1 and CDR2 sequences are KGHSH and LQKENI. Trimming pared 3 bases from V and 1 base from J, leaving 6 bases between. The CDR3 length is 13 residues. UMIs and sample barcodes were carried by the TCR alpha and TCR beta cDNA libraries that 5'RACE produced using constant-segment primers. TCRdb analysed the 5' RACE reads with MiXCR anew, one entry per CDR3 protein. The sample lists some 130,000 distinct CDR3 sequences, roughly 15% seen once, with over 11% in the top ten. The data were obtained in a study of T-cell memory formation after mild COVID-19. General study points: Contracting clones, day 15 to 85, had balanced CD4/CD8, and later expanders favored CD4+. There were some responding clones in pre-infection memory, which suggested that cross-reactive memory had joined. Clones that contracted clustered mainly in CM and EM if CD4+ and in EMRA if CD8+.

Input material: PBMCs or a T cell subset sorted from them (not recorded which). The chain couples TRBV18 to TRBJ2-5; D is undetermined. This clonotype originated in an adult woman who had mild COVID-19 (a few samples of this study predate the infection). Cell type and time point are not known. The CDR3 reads CASSPRLQETQYF. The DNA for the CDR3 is TGTGCCAGCTCACCTAGGCTCCAAGAGACCCAGTACTTC.